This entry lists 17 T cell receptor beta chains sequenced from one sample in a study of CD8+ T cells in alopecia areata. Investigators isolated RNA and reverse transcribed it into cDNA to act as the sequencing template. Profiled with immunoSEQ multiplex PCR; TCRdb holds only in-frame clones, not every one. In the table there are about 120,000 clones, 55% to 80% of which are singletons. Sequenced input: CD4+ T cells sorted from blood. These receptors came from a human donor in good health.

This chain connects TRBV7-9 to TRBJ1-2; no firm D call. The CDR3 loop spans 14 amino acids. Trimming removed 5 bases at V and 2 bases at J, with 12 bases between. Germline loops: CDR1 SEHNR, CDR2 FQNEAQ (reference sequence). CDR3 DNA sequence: TGTGCCAGCAGCGGCCGGGGAGAGAACTATGGCTACACCTTC. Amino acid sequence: CASSGRGENYGYTF.

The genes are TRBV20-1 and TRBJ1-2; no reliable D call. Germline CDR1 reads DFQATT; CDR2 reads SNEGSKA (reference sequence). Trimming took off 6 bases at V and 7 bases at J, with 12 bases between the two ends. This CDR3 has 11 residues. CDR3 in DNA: TGCAGTGCGACGCAATCCCCTGGCTACACCTTC. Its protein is CSATQSPGYTF.

The CDR3 DNA reads as TGTGCCTGGGGGACTAGCTACGAGCAGTACTTC. The encoded protein is CAWGTSYEQYF. The chain employs TRBV30 and TRBJ2-7, with TRBD2 matching over 8 bases. The CDR3 loop spans 11 amino acids. The germline V gene has CDR1 GTSNPN and CDR2 SVGIG (reference sequence). J was trimmed by 3 bases and V by 5 bases; bases with no gene match: 0.

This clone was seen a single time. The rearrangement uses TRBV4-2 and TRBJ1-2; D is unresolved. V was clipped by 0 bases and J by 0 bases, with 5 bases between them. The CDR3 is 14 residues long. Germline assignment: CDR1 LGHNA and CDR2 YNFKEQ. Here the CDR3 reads CASSQDLANYGYTF. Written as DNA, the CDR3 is TGTGCCAGCAGCCAAGATTTAGCTAACTATGGCTACACCTTC.

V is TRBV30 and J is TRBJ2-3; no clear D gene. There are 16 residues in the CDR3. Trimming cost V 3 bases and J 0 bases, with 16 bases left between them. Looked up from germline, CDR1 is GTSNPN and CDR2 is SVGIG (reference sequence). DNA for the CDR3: TGTGCCTGGAGCTCCACCCAGCGCCTGAGCACAGATACGCAGTATTTT. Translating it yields CAWSSTQRLSTDTQYF.

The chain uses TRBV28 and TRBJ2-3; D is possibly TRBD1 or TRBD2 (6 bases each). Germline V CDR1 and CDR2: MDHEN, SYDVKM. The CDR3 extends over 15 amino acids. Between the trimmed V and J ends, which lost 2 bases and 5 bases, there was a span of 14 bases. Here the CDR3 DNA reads TGTGCCAGCAGTTTAGCCGGGGGCGGGAAAGATACGCAGTATTTT. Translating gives CASSLAGGGKDTQYF.

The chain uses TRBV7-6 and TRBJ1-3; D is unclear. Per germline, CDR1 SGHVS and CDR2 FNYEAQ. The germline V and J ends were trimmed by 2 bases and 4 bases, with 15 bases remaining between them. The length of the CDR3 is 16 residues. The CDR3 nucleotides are TGTGCCAGCAGCTTAAGGGAGGGTAGCCACGGAAACACCATATATTTT. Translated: CASSLREGSHGNTIYF.

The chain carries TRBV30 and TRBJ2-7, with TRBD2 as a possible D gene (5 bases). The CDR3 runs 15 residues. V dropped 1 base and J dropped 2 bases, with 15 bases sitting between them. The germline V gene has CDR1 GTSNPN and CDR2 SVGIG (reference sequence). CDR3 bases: TGTGCCTGGAGTGCCCCGGGGTCGCATACCTACGAGCAGTACTTC. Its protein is CAWSAPGSHTYEQYF.

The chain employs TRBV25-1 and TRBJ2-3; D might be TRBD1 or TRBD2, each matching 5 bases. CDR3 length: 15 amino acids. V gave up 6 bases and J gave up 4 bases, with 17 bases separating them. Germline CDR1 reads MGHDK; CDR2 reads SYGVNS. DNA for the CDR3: TGTGCCAGCAGCGTCAGGGACCAGGGCCCAGATACGCAGTATTTT. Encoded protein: CASSVRDQGPDTQYF.

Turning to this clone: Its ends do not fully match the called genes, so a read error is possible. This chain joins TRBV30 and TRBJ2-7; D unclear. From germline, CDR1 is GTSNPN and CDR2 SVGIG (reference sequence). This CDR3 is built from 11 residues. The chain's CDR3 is CAWSADMVTLF. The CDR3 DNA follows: TGTGCCTGGAGTGCAGACATGGTCACCTTATTC.

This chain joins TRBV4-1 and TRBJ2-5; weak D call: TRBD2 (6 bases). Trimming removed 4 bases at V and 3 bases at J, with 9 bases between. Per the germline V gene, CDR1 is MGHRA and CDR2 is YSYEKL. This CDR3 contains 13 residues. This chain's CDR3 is CASSRGLKETQYF. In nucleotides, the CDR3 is TGCGCCAGCAGCCGGGGACTTAAAGAGACCCAGTACTTC.

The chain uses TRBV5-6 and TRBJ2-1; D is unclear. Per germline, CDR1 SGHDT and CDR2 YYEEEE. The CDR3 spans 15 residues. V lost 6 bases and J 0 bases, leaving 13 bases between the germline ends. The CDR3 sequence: CASTLESSSYNEQFF. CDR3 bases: TGTGCCAGCACCCTAGAGAGTTCCTCCTACAATGAGCAGTTCTTC.

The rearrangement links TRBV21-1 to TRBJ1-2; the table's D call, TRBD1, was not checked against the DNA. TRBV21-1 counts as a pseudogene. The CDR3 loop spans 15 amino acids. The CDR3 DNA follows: TGTGCCAGCAGCAAAAAGGGGGACAGGTGCTATGGCTACACCTTC. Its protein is CASSKKGDRCYGYTF.

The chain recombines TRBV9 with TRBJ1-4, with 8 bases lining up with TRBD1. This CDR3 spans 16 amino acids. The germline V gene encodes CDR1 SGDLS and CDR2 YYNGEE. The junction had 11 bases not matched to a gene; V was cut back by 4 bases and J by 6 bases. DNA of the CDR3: TGTGCCAGCAGCTTAAGACCGACAGGGGCAGATGAAAAACTGTTTTTT. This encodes CASSLRPTGADEKLFF.

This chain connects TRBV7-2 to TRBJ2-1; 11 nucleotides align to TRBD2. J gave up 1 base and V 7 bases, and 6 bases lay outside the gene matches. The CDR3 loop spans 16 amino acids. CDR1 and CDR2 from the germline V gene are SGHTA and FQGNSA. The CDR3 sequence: CASTGASGGSYNEQFF. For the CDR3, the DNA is TGTGCCAGCACTGGGGCTAGCGGGGGGTCCTACAATGAGCAGTTCTTC.

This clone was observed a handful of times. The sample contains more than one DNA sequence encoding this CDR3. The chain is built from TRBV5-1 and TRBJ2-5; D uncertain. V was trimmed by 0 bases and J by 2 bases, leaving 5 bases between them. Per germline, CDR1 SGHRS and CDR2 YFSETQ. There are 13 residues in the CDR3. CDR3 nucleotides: TGCGCCAGCAGCTTGGGACTGCAAGAGACCCAGTACTTC. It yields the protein CASSLGLQETQYF.

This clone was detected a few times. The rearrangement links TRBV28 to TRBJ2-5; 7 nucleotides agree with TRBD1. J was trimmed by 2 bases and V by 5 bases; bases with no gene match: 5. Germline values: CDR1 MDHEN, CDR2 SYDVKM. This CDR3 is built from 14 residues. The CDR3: CASSPPGQQETQYF. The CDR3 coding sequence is TGTGCCAGCAGTCCGCCGGGACAGCAAGAGACCCAGTACTTC.